This T cell receptor beta chain appears in the sequencing data of a study of T cell repertoires in cytomegalovirus infection. For the study at large: Peptides in the study included HLA-C-restricted and HLA-B-restricted CMV epitopes. Shared public TCR beta signatures pointed to both CMV infection and a matching HLA type. Study-wide results and limits: What dominated the ex vivo response were HLA-C-restricted CMV-specific TCR beta clonotypes.

Comment on this clonotype: Its antigen remains unidentified.

This CDR3 comprises 14 residues. Trimming took 0 bases from V and 3 from J, leaving 9 bases between them. From germline, CDR1 is SQVTM and CDR2 ANQGSEA. TCRdb analysed the reads with MiXCR anew, one entry per CDR3 protein. The sample has 800,000 to 950,000 distinct CDR3 sequences; over 25% are singletons. The specimen comprised cultured CD8+ T cells from PBMCs, sampled from culture after CMV antigen stimulation. The source is a human donor in good health (CMV status not recorded). Some clones in this sample may be carry-over from other donors' samples. This chain joins TRBV29-1 and TRBJ1-3; D is ambiguous. The CDR3 sequence: CSVEDLGFGNTIYF. The CDR3 region has the DNA TGCAGCGTTGAAGACCTCGGGTTTGGAAACACCATATATTTT.